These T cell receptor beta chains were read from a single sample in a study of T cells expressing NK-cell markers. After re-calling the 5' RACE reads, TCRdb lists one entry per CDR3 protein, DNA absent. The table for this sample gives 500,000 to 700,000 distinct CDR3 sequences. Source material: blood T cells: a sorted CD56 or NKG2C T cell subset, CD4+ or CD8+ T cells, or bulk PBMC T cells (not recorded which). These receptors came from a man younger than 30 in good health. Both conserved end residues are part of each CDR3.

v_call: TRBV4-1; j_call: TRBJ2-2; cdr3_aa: CASSQDGGLTGELFF
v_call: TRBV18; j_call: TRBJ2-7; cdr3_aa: CASSPLGQSTYEQYF
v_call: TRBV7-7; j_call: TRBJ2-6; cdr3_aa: CASGAGVGANVLTF
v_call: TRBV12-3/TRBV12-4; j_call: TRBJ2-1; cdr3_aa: CASSLSSGSIDEQFF
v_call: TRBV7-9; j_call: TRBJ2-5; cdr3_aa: CASSLRDTHQETQYF
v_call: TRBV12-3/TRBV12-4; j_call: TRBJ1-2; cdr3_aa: CASSSQIGGYTF
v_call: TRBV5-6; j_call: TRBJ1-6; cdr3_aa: CASSSMTGRNSPLHF
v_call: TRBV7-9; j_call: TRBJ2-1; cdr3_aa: CASSLAVGGPYNEQFF
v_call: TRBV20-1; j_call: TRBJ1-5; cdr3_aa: CSARARSGQPQHF
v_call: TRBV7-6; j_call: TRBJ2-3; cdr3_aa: CASSFASGRGADTQYF
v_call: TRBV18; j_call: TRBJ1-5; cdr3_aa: CASSLDRITRNQPQHF
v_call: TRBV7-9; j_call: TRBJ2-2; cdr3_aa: CASSPPTENGELFF
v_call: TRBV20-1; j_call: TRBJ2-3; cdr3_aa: CSAGGQLAGGSTDTQYF
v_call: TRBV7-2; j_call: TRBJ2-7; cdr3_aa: CASSFTDTGTYEQYF
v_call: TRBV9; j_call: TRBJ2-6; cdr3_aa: CASSGTGGYGANVLTF
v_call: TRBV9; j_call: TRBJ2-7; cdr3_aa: CASSSGTGVSYEQYF
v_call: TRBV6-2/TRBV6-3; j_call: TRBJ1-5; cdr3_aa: CASSRTTGVVFSQPQHF
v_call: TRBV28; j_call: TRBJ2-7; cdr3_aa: CASSLDREGYEQYF